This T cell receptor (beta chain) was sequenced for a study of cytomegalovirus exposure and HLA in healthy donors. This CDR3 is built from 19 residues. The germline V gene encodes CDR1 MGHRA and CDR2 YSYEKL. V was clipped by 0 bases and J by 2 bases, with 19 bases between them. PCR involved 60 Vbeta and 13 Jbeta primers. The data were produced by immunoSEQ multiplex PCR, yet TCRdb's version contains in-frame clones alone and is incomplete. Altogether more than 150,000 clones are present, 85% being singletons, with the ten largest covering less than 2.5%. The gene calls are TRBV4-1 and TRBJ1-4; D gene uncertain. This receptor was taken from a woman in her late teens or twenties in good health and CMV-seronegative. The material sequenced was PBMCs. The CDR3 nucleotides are TGCGCCAGCAGCCAAGACGGGGAGACGGGGTGGGTCACTAATGAAAAACTGTTTTTT. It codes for CASSQDGETGWVTNEKLFF.